This T cell receptor (beta chain) was captured by sequencing in a study of cytomegalovirus exposure and HLA in healthy donors. The V gene's germline CDR1 is SNHLY and CDR2 FYNNEI. The CDR3 has 14 amino acids. The V gene lost 7 bases and the J gene lost 0 bases, with 12 bases spanning the gap. As for this clone: What it binds is not known.

It was with 60 Vbeta and 13 Jbeta primers that the PCR ran. In the original workflow: Later work found approximately 80 million unique TCR beta chains, with roughly 11 million shared. Data came from immunoSEQ multiplex PCR; TCRdb stores just in-frame clones and leaves some out. The V and J calls and clone size come from that table; D and trimming were worked out from the DNA. The table records about 120,000 clones, about four fifths of them present only once. Whole-study findings and limits: A few chains tied to CMV proved CMV antigen-specific in vitro.

Material for sequencing was PBMCs. The TCR comes from a female donor in good health and CMV-seropositive. The chain is built from TRBV2 and TRBJ1-1; D gene unclear. The CDR3 spells CASIEAIMNTEAFF. CDR3 in DNA: TGTGCCAGCATCGAGGCCATAATGAACACTGAAGCTTTCTTT.